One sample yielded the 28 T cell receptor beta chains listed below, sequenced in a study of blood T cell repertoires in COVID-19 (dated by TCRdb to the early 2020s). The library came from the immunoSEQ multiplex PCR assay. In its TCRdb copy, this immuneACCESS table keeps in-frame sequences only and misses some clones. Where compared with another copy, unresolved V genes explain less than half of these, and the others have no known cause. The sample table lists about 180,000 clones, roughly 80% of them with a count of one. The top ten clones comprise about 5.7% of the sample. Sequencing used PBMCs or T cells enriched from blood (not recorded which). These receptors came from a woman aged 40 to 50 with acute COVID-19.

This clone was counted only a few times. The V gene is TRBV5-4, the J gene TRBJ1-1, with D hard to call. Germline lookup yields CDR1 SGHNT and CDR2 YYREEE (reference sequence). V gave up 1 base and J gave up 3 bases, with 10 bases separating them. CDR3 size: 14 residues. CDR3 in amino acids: CASSLMAADTEAFF. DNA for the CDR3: TGTGCCAGCAGCTTGATGGCGGCGGACACTGAAGCTTTCTTT.

The CDR3 DNA reads as TGTGCCAGTAGCCGAACAGGGGAAGATGGCTACACCTTC. This codes for CASSRTGEDGYTF. This chain connects TRBV19 to TRBJ1-2; TRBD1 aligns across 7 bases. The germline gives CDR1 LNHDA, CDR2 SQIVND (reference sequence). The CDR3 totals 13 residues. V was pared by 6 bases and J by 6 bases, with 7 bases of the junction left unmatched. Full variable domain (rest looked up from reference TRBV19 and TRBJ1-2): DGGITQSPKYLFRKEGQNVTLSCEQNLNHDAMYWYRQDPGQGLRLIYYSQIVNDFQKGDIAEGYSVSREKKESFPLTVTSAQKNPTAFYLCASSRTGEDGYTFGSGTRLTVV.

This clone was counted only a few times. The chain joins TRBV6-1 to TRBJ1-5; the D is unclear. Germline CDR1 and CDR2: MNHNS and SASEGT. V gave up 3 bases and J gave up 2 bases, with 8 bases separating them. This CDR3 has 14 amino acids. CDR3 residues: CASSEQVGNQPQHF. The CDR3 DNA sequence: TGTGCCAGCAGTGAGCAGGTTGGCAATCAGCCCCAGCATTTT.

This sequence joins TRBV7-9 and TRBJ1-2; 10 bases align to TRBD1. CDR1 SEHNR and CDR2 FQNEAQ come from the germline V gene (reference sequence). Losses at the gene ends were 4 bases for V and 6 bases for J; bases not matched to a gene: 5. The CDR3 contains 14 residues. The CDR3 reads CASSSWTGGNGYTF. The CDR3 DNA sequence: TGTGCCAGCAGCTCATGGACAGGGGGTAATGGCTACACCTTC.

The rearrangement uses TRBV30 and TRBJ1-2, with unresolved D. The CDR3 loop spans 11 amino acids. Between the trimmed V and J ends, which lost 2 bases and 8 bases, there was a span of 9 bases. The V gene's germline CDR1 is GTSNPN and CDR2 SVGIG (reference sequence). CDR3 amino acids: CAWSRNEGYTF. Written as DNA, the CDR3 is TGTGCCTGGAGTCGAAATGAGGGCTACACCTTC. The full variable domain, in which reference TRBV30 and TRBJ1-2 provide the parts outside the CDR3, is SQTIHQWPATLVQPVGSPLSLECTVEGTSNPNLYWYRQAAGRGLQLLFYSVGIGQISSEVPQNLSASRPQDRQFILSSKKLLLSDSGFYLCAWSRNEGYTFGSGTRLTVV.

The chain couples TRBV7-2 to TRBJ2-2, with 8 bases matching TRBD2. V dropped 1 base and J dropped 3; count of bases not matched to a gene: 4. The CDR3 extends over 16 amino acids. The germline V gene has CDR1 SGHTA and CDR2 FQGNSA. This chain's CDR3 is CASSLESSGYTGELFF. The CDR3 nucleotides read TGTGCCAGCAGCTTAGAGTCTAGCGGGTACACCGGGGAGCTGTTTTTT.

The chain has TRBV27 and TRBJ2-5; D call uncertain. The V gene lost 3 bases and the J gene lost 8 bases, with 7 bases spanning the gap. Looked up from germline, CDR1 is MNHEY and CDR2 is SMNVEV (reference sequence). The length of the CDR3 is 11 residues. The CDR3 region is CASSFGYTQYF. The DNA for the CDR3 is TGTGCCAGCAGTTTCGGTTATACCCAGTACTTC.

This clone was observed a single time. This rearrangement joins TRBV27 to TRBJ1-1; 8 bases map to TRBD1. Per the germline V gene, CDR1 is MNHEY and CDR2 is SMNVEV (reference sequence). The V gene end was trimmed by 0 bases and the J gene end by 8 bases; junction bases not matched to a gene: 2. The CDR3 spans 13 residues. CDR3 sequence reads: CASSLSGTGEAFF. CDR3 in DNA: TGTGCCAGCAGTTTATCTGGGACAGGAGAAGCTTTCTTT.

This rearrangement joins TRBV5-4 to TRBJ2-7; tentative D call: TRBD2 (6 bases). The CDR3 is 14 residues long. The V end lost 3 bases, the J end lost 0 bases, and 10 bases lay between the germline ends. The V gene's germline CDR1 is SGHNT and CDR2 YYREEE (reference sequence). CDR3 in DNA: TGTGCCAGCAGCTCGGGGGTTGGCTCCTACGAGCAGTACTTC. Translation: CASSSGVGSYEQYF.

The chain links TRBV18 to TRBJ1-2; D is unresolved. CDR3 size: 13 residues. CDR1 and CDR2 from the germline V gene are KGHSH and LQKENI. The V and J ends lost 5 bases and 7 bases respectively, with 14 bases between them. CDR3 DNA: TGTGCCAGCTCAAAGGCGGACCGGGGTGGCTACACCTTC. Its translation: CASSKADRGGYTF.

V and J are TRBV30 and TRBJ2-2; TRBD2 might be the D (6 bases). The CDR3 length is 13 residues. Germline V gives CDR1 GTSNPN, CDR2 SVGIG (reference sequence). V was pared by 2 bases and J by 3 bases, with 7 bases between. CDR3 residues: CAWSRGYTGELFF. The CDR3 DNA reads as TGTGCCTGGAGTCGGGGGTACACCGGGGAGCTGTTTTTT. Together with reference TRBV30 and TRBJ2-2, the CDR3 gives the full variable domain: SQTIHQWPATLVQPVGSPLSLECTVEGTSNPNLYWYRQAAGRGLQLLFYSVGIGQISSEVPQNLSASRPQDRQFILSSKKLLLSDSGFYLCAWSRGYTGELFFGEGSRLTVL.

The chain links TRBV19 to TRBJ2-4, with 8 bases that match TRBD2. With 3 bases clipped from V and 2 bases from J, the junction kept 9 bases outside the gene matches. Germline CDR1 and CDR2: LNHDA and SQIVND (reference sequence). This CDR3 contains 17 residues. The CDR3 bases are TGTGCCAGTAGTATCGGGAGCGGGGGTTGGACCAAAAACATTCAGTACTTC. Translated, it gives CASSIGSGGWTKNIQYF. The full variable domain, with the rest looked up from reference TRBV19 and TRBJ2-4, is DGGITQSPKYLFRKEGQNVTLSCEQNLNHDAMYWYRQDPGQGLRLIYYSQIVNDFQKGDIAEGYSVSREKKESFPLTVTSAQKNPTAFYLCASSIGSGGWTKNIQYFGAGTRLSVL.

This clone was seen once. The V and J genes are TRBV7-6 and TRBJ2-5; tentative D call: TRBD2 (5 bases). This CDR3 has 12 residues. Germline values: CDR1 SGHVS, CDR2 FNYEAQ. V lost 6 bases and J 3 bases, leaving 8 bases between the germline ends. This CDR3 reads CASSLREETQYF. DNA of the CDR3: TGTGCCAGCAGTTTGAGGGAAGAGACCCAGTACTTC.

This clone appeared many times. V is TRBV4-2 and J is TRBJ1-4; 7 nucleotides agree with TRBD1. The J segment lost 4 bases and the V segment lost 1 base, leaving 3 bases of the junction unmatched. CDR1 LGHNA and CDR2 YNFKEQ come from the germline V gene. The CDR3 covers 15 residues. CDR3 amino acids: CASSQGGQDNEKLFF. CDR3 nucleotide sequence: TGTGCCAGCAGCCAAGGCGGACAGGATAATGAAAAACTGTTTTTT.

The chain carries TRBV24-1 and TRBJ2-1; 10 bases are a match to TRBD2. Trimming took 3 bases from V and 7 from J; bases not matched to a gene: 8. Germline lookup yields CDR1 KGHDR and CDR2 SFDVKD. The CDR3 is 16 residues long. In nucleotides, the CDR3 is TGTGCCACCAGTGATCCGGGACTAGCGAATCAGAATGAGCAGTTCTTC. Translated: CATSDPGLANQNEQFF.

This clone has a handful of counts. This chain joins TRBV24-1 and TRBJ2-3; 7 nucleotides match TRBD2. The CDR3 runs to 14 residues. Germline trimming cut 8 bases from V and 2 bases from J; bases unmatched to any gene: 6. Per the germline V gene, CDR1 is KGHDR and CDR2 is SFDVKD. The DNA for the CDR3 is TGTGCCACCAAGGAAGCGGGGCCCACAGATACGCAGTATTTT. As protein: CATKEAGPTDTQYF.

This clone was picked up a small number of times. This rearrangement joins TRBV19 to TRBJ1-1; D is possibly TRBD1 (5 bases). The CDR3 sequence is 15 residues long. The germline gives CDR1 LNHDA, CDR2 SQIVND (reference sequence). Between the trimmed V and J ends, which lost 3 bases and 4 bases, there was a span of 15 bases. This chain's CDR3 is CASSIELTGVTEAFF. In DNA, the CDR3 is TGTGCCAGTAGTATTGAGTTAACGGGGGTCACTGAAGCTTTCTTT.

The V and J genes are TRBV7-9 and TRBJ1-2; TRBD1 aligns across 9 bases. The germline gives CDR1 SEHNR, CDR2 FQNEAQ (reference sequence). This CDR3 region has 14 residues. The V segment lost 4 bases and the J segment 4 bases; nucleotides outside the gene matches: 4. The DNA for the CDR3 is TGTGCCAGCAGCTACCCGACAGGGGGCTATGGCTACACCTTC. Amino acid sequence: CASSYPTGGYGYTF.

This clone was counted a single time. The CDR3 DNA sequence: TGTGCCAGTAGTATTCACAACTCCTACGAGCAGTACTTC. It translates to CASSIHNSYEQYF. The chain carries TRBV19 and TRBJ2-7; no clear D gene. This CDR3 contains 13 residues. Germline V CDR1 and CDR2: LNHDA, SQIVND (reference sequence). The germline V and J ends were trimmed by 3 bases and 0 bases, with 6 bases remaining between them.

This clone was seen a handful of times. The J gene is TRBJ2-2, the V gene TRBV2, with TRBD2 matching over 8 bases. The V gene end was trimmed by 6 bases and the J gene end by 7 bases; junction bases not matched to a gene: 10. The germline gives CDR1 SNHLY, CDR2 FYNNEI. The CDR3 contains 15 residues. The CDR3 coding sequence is TGTGCCAGCAGGGGGACTAGTGTTCAGATCGGGGAGCTGTTTTTT. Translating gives CASRGTSVQIGELFF.

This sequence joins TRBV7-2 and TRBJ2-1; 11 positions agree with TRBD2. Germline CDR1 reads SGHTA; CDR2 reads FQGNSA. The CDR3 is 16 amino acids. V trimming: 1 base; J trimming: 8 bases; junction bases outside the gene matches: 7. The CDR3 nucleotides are TGTGCCAGCAGCTTAGGGTTAGGGACTAGCGGCCATGAGCAGTTCTTC. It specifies CASSLGLGTSGHEQFF.

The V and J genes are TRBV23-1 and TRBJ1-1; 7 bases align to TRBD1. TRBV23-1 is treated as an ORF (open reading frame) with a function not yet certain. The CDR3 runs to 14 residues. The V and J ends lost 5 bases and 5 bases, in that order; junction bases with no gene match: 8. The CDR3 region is CASSLTRRGTEAFF. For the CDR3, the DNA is TGCGCCAGCAGTTTGACCCGCAGGGGGACTGAAGCTTTCTTT.

The CDR3 DNA follows: TGTGCCAGCAGTGAGCAGGGTATAGGCACCTACGAGCAGTACTTC. This encodes CASSEQGIGTYEQYF. The chain combines TRBV2 with TRBJ2-7; a weak D match, TRBD1 (5 bases). The V end lost 3 bases, the J end lost 2 bases, and 14 bases lay between the germline ends. CDR1 and CDR2 from the germline V gene are SNHLY and FYNNEI. CDR3 length: 15 amino acids.

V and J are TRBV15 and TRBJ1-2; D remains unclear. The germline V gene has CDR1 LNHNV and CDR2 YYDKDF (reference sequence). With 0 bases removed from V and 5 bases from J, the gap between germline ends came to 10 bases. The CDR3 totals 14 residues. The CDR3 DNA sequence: TGTGCCACCAGCAGAGATTTGGAGAGATATGGCTACACCTTC. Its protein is CATSRDLERYGYTF.

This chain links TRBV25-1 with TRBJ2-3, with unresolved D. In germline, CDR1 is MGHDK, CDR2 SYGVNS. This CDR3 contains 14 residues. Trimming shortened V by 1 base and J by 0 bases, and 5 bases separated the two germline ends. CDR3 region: CASSEFHSTDTQYF. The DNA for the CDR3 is TGTGCCAGCAGTGAATTTCATAGCACAGATACGCAGTATTTT.

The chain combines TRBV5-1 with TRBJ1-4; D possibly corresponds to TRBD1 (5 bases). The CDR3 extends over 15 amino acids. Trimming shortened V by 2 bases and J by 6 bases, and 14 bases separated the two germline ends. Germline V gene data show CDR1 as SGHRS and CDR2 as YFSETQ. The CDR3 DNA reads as TGCGCCAGCAGCTTCGGGGGAACGGGCGATGAAAAACTGTTTTTT. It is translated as CASSFGGTGDEKLFF. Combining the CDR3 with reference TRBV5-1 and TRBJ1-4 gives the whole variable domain KAGVTQTPRYLIKTRGQQVTLSCSPISGHRSVSWYQQTPGQGLQFLFEYFSETQRNKGNFPGRFSGRQFSNSRSEMNVSTLELGDSALYLCASSFGGTGDEKLFFGSGTQLSVL.

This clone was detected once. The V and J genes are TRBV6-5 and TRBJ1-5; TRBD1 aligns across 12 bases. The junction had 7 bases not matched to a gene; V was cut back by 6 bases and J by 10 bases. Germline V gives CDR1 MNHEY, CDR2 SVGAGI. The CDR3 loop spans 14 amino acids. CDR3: CASSGWDRGPPQHF. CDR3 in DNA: TGTGCCAGCAGCGGATGGGACAGGGGGCCACCCCAGCATTTT.

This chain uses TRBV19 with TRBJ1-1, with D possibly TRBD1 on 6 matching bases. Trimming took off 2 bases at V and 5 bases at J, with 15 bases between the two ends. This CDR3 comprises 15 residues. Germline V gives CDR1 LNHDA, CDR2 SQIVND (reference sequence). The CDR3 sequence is CASSINRVAGTEAFF. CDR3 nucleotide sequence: TGTGCCAGTAGTATAAACAGGGTGGCTGGGACTGAAGCTTTCTTT.